Listed below are T cell receptor beta chains from one sample, sequenced in a study of T cells after posttransplantation cyclophosphamide. Generated by immunoSEQ multiplex PCR, the TCRdb table keeps only in-frame clones and is missing some. There are roughly 34,000 clones in the sample, none observed a single time. Sequencing used PBMCs. The source is a woman aged 25 to 39 in good health and a related stem cell transplant donor. CDR3s include the opening cysteine and the closing phenylalanine or tryptophan. The order of the fields is clone size, D gene, V gene, J gene, CDR3 protein, CDR3 DNA. A D gene is named only where the DNA matches it firmly. For some rows the clone size is stated as once, few or many, or as a class when expanded; others skip it.

many	-	TRBV15	TRBJ2-1	CATSHPQSGYNEQFF	TGTGCCACCAGCCATCCCCAGTCGGGGTACAATGAGCAGTTCTTC
many	-	TRBV15	TRBJ2-7	CATRPGLRGEQYF	TGTGCCACCCGACCGGGCCTAAGGGGCGAGCAGTACTTC
-	-	TRBV6-5	TRBJ2-7	CASRLDSTAYEQYF	TGTGCCAGCAGGTTGGACAGCACGGCCTACGAGCAGTACTTC
many	-	TRBV6-1	TRBJ1-1	CASSENRAVAGANTEAFF	TGTGCCAGCAGTGAAAACAGGGCGGTCGCGGGGGCGAACACTGAAGCTTTCTTT
many	-	TRBV12-3/TRBV12-4	TRBJ2-5	CASSTRRETQYF	TGTGCCAGCAGTACTAGGCGGGAGACCCAGTACTTC
many	TRBD1	TRBV5-1	TRBJ2-7	CASSLARGLSSYEQYF	TGCGCCAGCAGCTTGGCAAGGGGGCTAAGCTCCTACGAGCAGTACTTC
many	TRBD1	TRBV5-1	TRBJ1-5	CASSPTTGGNQPQHF	TGCGCCAGCAGCCCGACCACAGGGGGCAATCAGCCCCAGCATTTT
many	-	TRBV19	TRBJ1-1	CASSMEGHHEAFF	TGTGCCAGTAGTATGGAGGGACACCATGAAGCTTTCTTT
few	-	TRBV12-3/TRBV12-4	TRBJ2-2	CASSLWVGTGELFF	TGTGCCAGCAGTTTGTGGGTAGGGACCGGGGAGCTGTTTTTT
many	TRBD1	TRBV4-1	TRBJ1-1	CASSRGRDRGLTEAFF	TGCGCCAGCAGCCGTGGCCGGGACAGGGGGTTGACTGAAGCTTTCTTT
many	TRBD1	TRBV11-2	TRBJ2-7	CASSSTYRGRYEQYF	TGTGCCAGCAGCTCGACCTACAGGGGGCGATACGAGCAGTACTTC
many	TRBD1	TRBV6-1	TRBJ1-6	CASKDRGYSPLHF	TGTGCCAGCAAGGACAGGGGTTATTCACCCCTCCACTTT
many	-	TRBV5-1	TRBJ2-2	CASSGGTEVTGELFF	TGCGCCAGCAGCGGCGGGACAGAAGTCACCGGGGAGCTGTTTTTT
many	TRBD1	TRBV4-1	TRBJ2-7	CASSQQGQGSSYEQYF	TGCGCCAGCAGCCAACAAGGACAGGGGAGCTCCTACGAGCAGTACTTC
many	TRBD2	TRBV4-2	TRBJ2-3	CASSQVSAGGPGTDTQYF	TGTGCCAGCAGCCAAGTCTCAGCGGGGGGCCCGGGTACAGATACGCAGTATTTT
many	TRBD2	TRBV5-4	TRBJ2-3	CASSLKRGITDTQYF	TGTGCCAGCAGTTTAAAGCGGGGAATCACAGATACGCAGTATTTT
few	TRBD1	TRBV12-3/TRBV12-4	TRBJ2-6	CASSFRGRGTGANVLTF	TGTGCCAGCAGCTTTAGGGGGCGTGGGACTGGGGCCAACGTCCTGACTTTC
many	-	TRBV5-6	TRBJ2-3	CASSLAGSTDTQYF	TGTGCCAGCAGCTTGGCAGGTAGCACAGATACGCAGTATTTT
-	TRBD1	TRBV30	TRBJ1-1	CAWSVPMPGGSNTEAFF	TGTGCCTGGAGTGTACCCATGCCAGGGGGTTCGAACACTGAAGCTTTCTTT
-	TRBD2	TRBV5-1	TRBJ2-3	CASSLRPGLAGVDTQYF	TGCGCCAGCAGCTTACGTCCGGGACTAGCGGGGGTAGATACGCAGTATTTT
many	TRBD1	TRBV18	TRBJ1-2	CASSPGQGGGYTF	TGTGCCAGCTCGCCGGGACAGGGGGGAGGCTACACCTTC
many	-	TRBV12-3/TRBV12-4	TRBJ2-7	CASSLTSREQYF	TGTGCCAGCAGTCTGACTAGTCGGGAGCAGTACTTC
many	TRBD1	TRBV13	TRBJ2-7	CASSFGQGYYEQYF	TGTGCCAGCAGCTTCGGACAGGGGTACTACGAGCAGTACTTC
many	-	TRBV5-4	TRBJ1-1	CASSSGGANTEAFF	TGTGCCAGCAGCTCGGGGGGCGCGAACACTGAAGCTTTCTTT
many	TRBD1	TRBV7-2	TRBJ2-2	CASSLVQGATGELFF	TGTGCCAGCAGCTTAGTTCAGGGGGCAACCGGGGAGCTGTTTTTT
many	-	TRBV4-3	TRBJ2-3	CASSQELGSTDTQYF	TGCGCCAGCAGCCAAGAACTCGGTAGCACAGATACGCAGTATTTT
-	-	TRBV2	TRBJ2-5	CASSRQGGGQETQYF	TGTGCCAGCAGTCGACAGGGCGGAGGGCAAGAGACCCAGTACTTC
few	TRBD1	TRBV6-2/TRBV6-3	TRBJ2-6	CASSQDRGRFQDGANVLTF	TGTGCCAGCAGTCAGGACAGGGGGCGCTTTCAGGATGGGGCCAACGTCCTGACTTTC
few	TRBD1	TRBV7-2	TRBJ1-1	CASSWRQGQGNTEAFF	TGTGCCAGCAGCTGGAGACAGGGGCAGGGGAACACTGAAGCTTTCTTT
few	TRBD1	TRBV13	TRBJ1-6	CASRRQGASSYNSPLHF	TGTGCCAGCAGGCGACAGGGGGCCTCGTCCTATAATTCACCCCTCCACTTT